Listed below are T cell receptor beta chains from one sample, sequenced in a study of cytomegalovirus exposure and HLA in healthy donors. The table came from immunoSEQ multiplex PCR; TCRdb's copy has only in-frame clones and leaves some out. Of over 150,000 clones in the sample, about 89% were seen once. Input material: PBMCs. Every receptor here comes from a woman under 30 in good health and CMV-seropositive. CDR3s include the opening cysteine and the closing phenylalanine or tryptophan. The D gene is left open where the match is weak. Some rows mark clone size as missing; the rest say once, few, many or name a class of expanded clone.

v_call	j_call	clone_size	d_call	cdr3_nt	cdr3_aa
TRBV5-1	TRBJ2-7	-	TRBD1	TGCGCCAGCAGGTTGAGACAGGGATGGTCCTACGAGCAGTACTTC	CASRLRQGWSYEQYF
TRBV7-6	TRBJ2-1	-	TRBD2	TGTGCCAGCAGCCCCAGCGGGAGCTTCTACAATGAGCAGTTCTTC	CASSPSGSFYNEQFF
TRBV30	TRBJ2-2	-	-	TGTGCCTGGAGTTTTCGGCCGGGGTCCGGGGAGCTGTTTTTT	CAWSFRPGSGELFF
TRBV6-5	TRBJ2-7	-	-	TGTGCCAGCAGTTACTCGGGGGGCTCCTACGAGCAGTACTTC	CASSYSGGSYEQYF
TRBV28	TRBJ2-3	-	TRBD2	TGTGCCAGCAGTACGACTAGCCCCACGCAGTATTTT	CASSTTSPTQYF
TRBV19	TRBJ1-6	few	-	TGTGCCAGTAGTGGATGGGACACCTCACCCCTCCACTTT	CASSGWDTSPLHF
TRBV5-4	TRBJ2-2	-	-	TGTGCCAGCAGCCATACTAGTATCGGGGAGCTGTTTTTT	CASSHTSIGELFF
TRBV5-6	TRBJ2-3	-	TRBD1	TGTGCCAGCAGCCCACCGGGAGCGGGACAGGGCCCAGATACGCAGTATTTT	CASSPPGAGQGPDTQYF
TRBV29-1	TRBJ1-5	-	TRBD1	TGCAGCGTTGCAGACAGGGGCCTCAATCAGCCCCAGCATTTT	CSVADRGLNQPQHF
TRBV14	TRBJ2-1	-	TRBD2	TGTGCCAGCAGCCAAGTGACTAGCGGGGGTAAGCAGTTCTTC	CASSQVTSGGKQFF
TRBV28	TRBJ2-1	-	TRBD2	TGTGCCAGCAGTTTACCCCTAGCGGGAGAGGAGCAGTTCTTC	CASSLPLAGEEQFF
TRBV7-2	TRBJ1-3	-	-	TGTGCCAGCAGCTTAGTACAGGGAACGATTTCTGGAAACACCATATATTTT	CASSLVQGTISGNTIYF
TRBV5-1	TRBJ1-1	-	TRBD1	TGCGCCAGCAGCTGGGGACAGCTGAACACTGAAGCTTTCTTT	CASSWGQLNTEAFF
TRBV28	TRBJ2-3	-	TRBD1	TGTGCCAGCAGAAACGACAGGGGAGTGTTCCCTTGGACGCAGTATTTT	CASRNDRGVFPWTQYF
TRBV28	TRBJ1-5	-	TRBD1	TGTGCCAGCAGTTACCTTCCAGGGGGTTCCAATCAGCCCCAGCATTTT	CASSYLPGGSNQPQHF
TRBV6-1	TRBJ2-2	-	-	TGTGCCAGCAGTGAAGCGATCGAGGGAACCGGGGAGCTGTTTTTT	CASSEAIEGTGELFF
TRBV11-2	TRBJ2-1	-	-	TGTGCCAGCAGATCGGGAAATACCCGTTCCCGTGAGCAGTTCTTC	CASRSGNTRSREQFF
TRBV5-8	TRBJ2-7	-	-	TGTGCCAGCAGCAAGGACAAATACGAGCAGTACTTC	CASSKDKYEQYF
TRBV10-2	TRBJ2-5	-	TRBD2	TGCGCCAGCACCGGGGGGGATCAAGAGACCCAGTACTTC	CASTGGDQETQYF
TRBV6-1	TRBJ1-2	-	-	TGTGCCAGCAGTGAAGTCTCGCCCGGGGGGGCGGGTGGCTACACCTTC	CASSEVSPGGAGGYTF
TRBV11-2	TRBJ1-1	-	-	TGTGCCAGCATCCTAGGGGTGGCGAACACTGAAGCTTTCTTT	CASILGVANTEAFF
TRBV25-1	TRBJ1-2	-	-	TGTGCCAGCAGGGGGGAGGGAATGGGCTATGGCTACACCTTC	CASRGEGMGYGYTF
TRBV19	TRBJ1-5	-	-	TGTGCCAGTAGTCTTTGGCAGGGCCCCGATCAGCCCCAGCATTTT	CASSLWQGPDQPQHF
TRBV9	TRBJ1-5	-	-	TGTGCCAGCAGCACCGGGGAGTTCGGGCAGCCCCAGCATTTT	CASSTGEFGQPQHF
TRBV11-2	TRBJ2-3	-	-	TGTGCCAGCAGCTTCCGGACAGTCCCTCAAGATACGCAGTATTTT	CASSFRTVPQDTQYF